The 30 T cell receptor beta chains below were found in one sample sequenced in a study of CD8 T cells in Susac syndrome (dated by TCRdb to between 2018 and 2021). The library was prepared using the immunoSEQ multiplex PCR assay. RNA was extracted with the RNeasy kit and roughly 0.5 to 1 ug was reverse transcribed using random hexamers. In TCRdb, the public reads were trimmed at Q25 with fastp and aligned with MiXCR, with productive beta chains retained. Each CDR3 protein appears once, grouped with its most common genes and DNA. For this sample the table gives about 140,000 distinct CDR3 sequences, of which over 90% were detected only once. The ten largest account for more than 0.11% of the sample. The specimen was CD4+ T cells from PBMCs. These receptors were taken from a human donor with Susac syndrome.

This clonotype was counted once. This CDR3 is CASSGSGFEQYF. The CDR3 region has the DNA TGTGCCAGCAGTGGCTCGGGGTTCGAGCAGTACTTC. V is TRBV27 and J is TRBJ2-7, with TRBD2 as a possible D gene (5 bases). The V and J ends lost 5 bases and 6 bases respectively, with 11 bases between them. There are 12 residues in the CDR3. Germline CDR1 MNHEY, CDR2 SMNVEV (reference sequence).

This clonotype was seen only once. This chain connects TRBV15 to TRBJ1-3, with TRBD1 identical over 7 bases. This CDR3 comprises 20 residues. CDR1 and CDR2 from the germline V gene are LNHNV and YYDKDF (reference sequence). With V trimmed by 3 bases and J by 5 bases, 22 bases remained unmatched. Here the CDR3 reads CATSSAFRDRFLALRNTIYF. For the CDR3, the DNA is TGTGCCACCAGCAGTGCATTCCGGGACAGATTTTTAGCTCTTCGAAACACCATATATTTT. Variable domain in full (rest from reference TRBV15 and TRBJ1-3): DAMVIQNPRYQVTQFGKPVTLSCSQTLNHNVMYWYQQKSSQAPKLLFHYYDKDFNNEADTPDNFQSRRPNTSFCFLDIRSPGLGDTAMYLCATSSAFRDRFLALRNTIYFGEGSWLTVV.

The genes are TRBV18 and TRBJ2-2; tentative D call: TRBD2 (5 bases). The ends were cut back, 3 bases at V and 8 bases at J, with 10 bases in the middle. The CDR3 totals 13 residues. Germline CDR1 KGHSH, CDR2 LQKENI. CDR3: CASSPTTEGELFF. DNA of the CDR3: TGTGCCAGCTCACCGACTACGGAGGGGGAGCTGTTTTTT. The entire variable domain, with the rest obtained from reference TRBV18 and TRBJ2-2, is as follows: NAGVMQNPRHLVRRRGQEARLRCSPMKGHSHVYWYRQLPEEGLKFMVYLQKENIIDESGMPKERFSAEFPKEGPSILRIQQVVRGDSAAYFCASSPTTEGELFFGEGSRLTVL.

The V and J genes are TRBV18 and TRBJ1-1; the D gene is possibly TRBD1 (5 bases). CDR1 KGHSH and CDR2 LQKENI come from the germline V gene. This CDR3 region has 14 residues. With 3 bases removed from V and 7 bases from J, the gap between germline ends came to 15 bases. The CDR3 region has the DNA TGTGCCAGCTCACCCACTGGGGCAGTCCGTGAAGCTTTCTTT. The encoded protein is CASSPTGAVREAFF.

This chain links TRBV20-1 with TRBJ2-1; 9 nucleotides match TRBD2. CDR3 size: 15 residues. V trimming: 0 bases; J trimming: 4 bases; junction bases outside the gene matches: 4. CDR1 is DFQATT, CDR2 SNEGSKA, per germline (reference sequence). The CDR3 sequence: CSARDPLAGYNEQFF. DNA for the CDR3: TGCAGTGCTAGAGATCCCCTAGCGGGGTACAATGAGCAGTTCTTC.

The chain uses TRBV7-3 and TRBJ2-5; D may be TRBD2 (5 bases). Germline V gives CDR1 SGHTA, CDR2 FQGTGA. V was cut by 2 bases and J by 4 bases, with 14 bases left in between. The CDR3 runs 15 residues. CDR3 DNA: TGTGCCAGCAGCTTACACGGGGAAAAGGGAGAGACCCAGTACTTC. This encodes CASSLHGEKGETQYF.

The genes are TRBV21-1 and TRBJ2-7; the D call of TRBD1 is as the table states it, not checked on the DNA. TRBV21-1 is classified as a pseudogene. The CDR3 spans 16 residues. The CDR3 DNA reads TGTGCCAGCAGCAAAAAAGTCCGCCGGGGAACCTACGAGCAGTACTTC. Encoded protein: CASSKKVRRGTYEQYF.

The V and J genes are TRBV5-1 and TRBJ2-7, with D perhaps TRBD1 (7 bases). V lost 5 bases, J lost 0 bases, and 15 bases lay in between. CDR3 length: 15 residues. Germline CDR1 reads SGHRS; CDR2 reads YFSETQ. This CDR3 reads CASSGGTAASYEQYF. CDR3 nucleotides: TGCGCCAGCAGTGGCGGGACAGCGGCCTCCTACGAGCAGTACTTC.

The chain employs TRBV29-1 and TRBJ2-1, with a tentative D call TRBD2 (5 bases). The CDR3 runs 11 residues. Germline values: CDR1 SQVTM, CDR2 ANQGSEA. The germline V and J ends were trimmed by 8 bases and 5 bases, with 10 bases remaining between them. For the CDR3, the DNA is TGCAGCTACGGACTTAACAATGAGCAGTTCTTC. Protein product: CSYGLNNEQFF.

This clonotype was detected only once. CDR3 bases: TGCAGTGCTAGCTGGGCAGGGAATGGCTACACCTTC. It translates to CSASWAGNGYTF. This chain joins TRBV20-1 and TRBJ1-2, with D possibly TRBD1 on 5 matching bases. The V gene lost 3 bases and the J gene lost 6 bases, with 11 bases spanning the gap. The CDR3 length is 12 residues. Germline V gene lookup returns CDR1 DFQATT and CDR2 SNEGSKA (reference sequence).

This rearrangement joins TRBV20-1 to TRBJ1-1; TRBD1 is a possible D gene (6 bases). Trimming removed 0 bases at V and 0 bases at J, with 8 bases between. CDR1 and CDR2 from the germline V gene are DFQATT and SNEGSKA (reference sequence). CDR3 size: 14 residues. CDR3 nucleotide sequence: TGCAGTGCTAGAGAGGGGGGCCTGAACACTGAAGCTTTCTTT. It specifies CSAREGGLNTEAFF.

V gene TRBV11-2 combines with J gene TRBJ2-5, with TRBD2 identical over 7 bases. The CDR3 has 14 residues. Germline V CDR1 and CDR2: SGHAT, FQNNGV. After removal of 3 bases from V and 7 bases from J, the junction contained 8 bases not matched to a gene. This chain's CDR3 is CASSFRTGGGTQYF. The CDR3 DNA follows: TGTGCCAGCAGCTTTAGAACGGGAGGAGGGACCCAGTACTTC.

The V call is TRBV18, the J call TRBJ2-3, with 7 bases identical to TRBD1. Germline lookup yields CDR1 KGHSH and CDR2 LQKENI. The CDR3 covers 15 residues. J was trimmed by 1 base and V by 6 bases; bases with no gene match: 7. CDR3 sequence (DNA): TGTGCCAGCTCCCAAGCAGGGGGACGCACAGATACGCAGTATTTT. It translates to CASSQAGGRTDTQYF.

This chain links TRBV5-4 with TRBJ2-1, with D perhaps TRBD2 (6 bases). Germline V gene sequence: CDR1 SGHNT, CDR2 YYREEE (reference sequence). V lost 0 bases and J lost 0, with 10 bases in between. This CDR3 is 16 amino acids long. CDR3 in DNA: TGTGCCAGCAGCTTGGCTTGGGGAGGCTCCTACAATGAGCAGTTCTTC. The encoded protein is CASSLAWGGSYNEQFF.

This chain connects TRBV4-2 to TRBJ1-1, with a tentative D call TRBD1 (5 bases). CDR3 length: 16 amino acids. The V and J ends lost 1 base and 0 bases respectively, with 12 bases between them. Germline CDR1 LGHNA, CDR2 YNFKEQ. Here the CDR3 DNA reads TGTGCCAGCAGCCAAGGGGTGGGGACGGTGAACACTGAAGCTTTCTTT. As protein: CASSQGVGTVNTEAFF.

DNA of the CDR3: TGTGCCAGCCTCCTGGAGACCCAGTACTTC. Translating it yields CASLLETQYF. J is TRBJ2-5 and V is TRBV6-1; D ambiguous. Trimming took off 8 bases at V and 5 bases at J, with 6 bases between the two ends. CDR3 length equals 10 residues. CDR1 is MNHNS and CDR2 is SASEGT in the germline V gene.

The CDR3 sequence: CSVSGSTDTQYF. The DNA for the CDR3 is TGCAGTGTTAGCGGCAGCACAGATACGCAGTATTTT. The chain uses TRBV20-1 and TRBJ2-3; D possibly corresponds to TRBD2 (6 bases). The germline V gene encodes CDR1 DFQATT and CDR2 SNEGSKA (reference sequence). The CDR3 has 12 amino acids. V was trimmed by 7 bases and J by 0 bases, leaving 8 bases between them.

The chain carries TRBV5-1 and TRBJ1-2; D unclear. V lost 4 bases and J lost 8, with 15 bases in between. From germline, CDR1 is SGHRS and CDR2 YFSETQ. CDR3 size: 13 residues. The CDR3 DNA follows: TGCGCCAGCAGCAGCGGCGGCCGGGGAGGCTACACCTTC. Protein: CASSSGGRGGYTF.

This chain links TRBV30 with TRBJ2-7, with D perhaps TRBD2 (6 bases). The CDR3 extends over 15 amino acids. Germline-derived CDR1 and CDR2 are GTSNPN and SVGIG (reference sequence). Trimming left V 0 bases short and J 5 bases short, with 17 bases between. CDR3 region: CAWSVEAGRRNEQYF. The CDR3, as DNA: TGTGCCTGGAGTGTAGAAGCGGGCAGGCGGAACGAGCAGTACTTC.

V and J are TRBV5-4 and TRBJ2-1, with 10 bases fitting TRBD2. With 4 bases clipped from V and 1 base from J, the junction kept 5 bases outside the gene matches. CDR1 SGHNT and CDR2 YYREEE come from the germline V gene (reference sequence). The CDR3 spans 16 residues. In DNA form, the CDR3 reads TGTGCCAGCAGCCCCGCTAGCGGGAGTTCCTACAATGAGCAGTTCTTC. Amino acids: CASSPASGSSYNEQFF.

V is TRBV7-8 and J is TRBJ2-6; TRBD2 aligns across 7 bases. CDR1 SGHVS and CDR2 FQNEAQ come from the germline V gene. The CDR3 totals 18 residues. V lost 1 base, J lost 0 bases, and 6 bases stayed unmatched. The CDR3 DNA reads TGTGCCAGCAGCTTAGTGGTGGGGGGGAGCTCTGGGGCCAACGTCCTGACTTTC. Amino acid sequence: CASSLVVGGSSGANVLTF.

The chain has TRBV28 and TRBJ2-1; D gene ambiguous. CDR1 is MDHEN and CDR2 is SYDVKM in the germline V gene. Trimming removed 5 bases from V and 0 bases from J, with 2 bases in between. The CDR3 has 12 residues. The CDR3: CASSASYNEQFF. The CDR3 DNA reads as TGTGCCAGCAGTGCCTCCTACAATGAGCAGTTCTTC.

The genes are TRBV7-9 and TRBJ2-7; 11 bases fit TRBD2. The CDR3 contains 14 residues. V lost 6 bases, J lost 7 bases, and 8 bases stayed unmatched. Per the germline V gene, CDR1 is SEHNR and CDR2 is FQNEAQ (reference sequence). The CDR3 region has the DNA TGTGCCAGCAGTTCACTAGCGGGAGCGGGGGAGCAGTACTTC. This gives the protein CASSSLAGAGEQYF. Complete variable domain (other parts from reference TRBV7-9 and TRBJ2-7): DTGVSQNPRHKITKRGQNVTFRCDPISEHNRLYWYRQTLGQGPEFLTYFQNEAQLEKSRLLSDRFSAERPKGSFSTLEIQRTEQGDSAMYLCASSSLAGAGEQYFGPGTRLTVT.

The CDR3 protein is CASSLARTSVSTDTQYF. CDR3 DNA: TGTGCCAGCAGCTTAGCCCGGACTAGCGTTAGCACAGATACGCAGTATTTT. The chain couples TRBV7-8 to TRBJ2-3; 9 nucleotides line up with TRBD2. This CDR3 spans 17 amino acids. Trimming at V came to 0 bases and at J to 0 bases, leaving 4 bases not matched to a gene. Germline CDR1 SGHVS, CDR2 FQNEAQ. Together with reference TRBV7-8 and TRBJ2-3, the CDR3 gives the full variable domain: GAGVSQSPRYKVAKRGQDVALRCDPISGHVSLFWYQQALGQGPEFLTYFQNEAQLDKSGLPSDRFFAERPEGSVSTLKIQRTQQEDSAVYLCASSLARTSVSTDTQYFGPGTRLTVL.

The chain recombines TRBV3-1 with TRBJ1-6; D may be TRBD1 (6 bases). V lost 3 bases to trimming and J lost 7 bases, with 19 bases between them. The CDR3 covers 17 residues. Germline-derived CDR1 and CDR2 are LGHDT and YNNKEL (reference sequence). The CDR3 coding sequence is TGTGCCAGCAGCCAGGTTGCAGGGGCAGGGCCCAATTCACCCCTCCACTTT. It specifies CASSQVAGAGPNSPLHF.

This chain joins TRBV30 and TRBJ1-2; D gene unclear. V gave up 4 bases and J gave up 4 bases, with 13 bases separating them. CDR3 length: 13 amino acids. Germline CDR1 GTSNPN, CDR2 SVGIG (reference sequence). For the CDR3, the DNA is TGTGCCTGGAAAGTAGCAAACCTCTATGGCTACACCTTC. It yields the protein CAWKVANLYGYTF.

The chain couples TRBV2 to TRBJ2-6; D gene unclear. There are 17 residues in the CDR3. V lost 4 bases and J 0 bases, leaving 13 bases between the germline ends. Germline lookup yields CDR1 SNHLY and CDR2 FYNNEI. DNA for the CDR3: TGTGCCAGCAGTGTGGAGCAGGTACTCTCTGGGGCCAACGTCCTGACTTTC. Amino acids: CASSVEQVLSGANVLTF.

The V and J genes are TRBV20-1 and TRBJ2-7; D is unclear. The germline gives CDR1 DFQATT, CDR2 SNEGSKA (reference sequence). The CDR3 totals 12 residues. The V and J ends lost 4 bases and 5 bases respectively, with 12 bases between them. The CDR3 is CSATLPGDEQYF. The DNA of the CDR3 is TGCAGTGCTACCCTTCCTGGGGACGAGCAGTACTTC.

The chain is built from TRBV6-2 or TRBV6-3 and TRBJ2-7; D is unclear. Per the germline V gene, CDR1 is MNHEY and CDR2 is SVGEGT. Trimming removed 6 bases from V and 6 bases from J, with 12 bases in between. This CDR3 is built from 12 residues. CDR3 DNA sequence: TGTGCCAGCAGCAAAGTCAGGCCCGAGCAGTACTTC. The encoded protein is CASSKVRPEQYF.

V and J are TRBV3-1 and TRBJ2-5; D is perhaps TRBD1 or TRBD2 (5 bases each). The length of the CDR3 is 14 residues. Germline CDR1 reads LGHDT; CDR2 reads YNNKEL (reference sequence). V lost 4 bases, J lost 5 bases, and 14 bases lay in between. CDR3 bases: TGTGCCAGCAGCCGACAACGGGGCGGGGAGACCCAGTACTTC. It specifies CASSRQRGGETQYF.